This T cell receptor (beta chain) comes out of a study of OX40 agonist ivuxolimab in advanced cancers. The wider study: Patients were around 83% male with ages roughly 20 to 90, mean about 65. Study outcomes and limitations: In CD8+ T cells, expanded clones were on average more numerous than in CD4+.

This clone appeared a few times. Its antigen is as yet unknown. The sampling schedule covered blood at baseline, cycle 4 day 1, and cycle 7 day 1. With 1 base removed from V and 5 bases from J, the gap between germline ends came to 14 bases. Germline-derived CDR1 and CDR2 are LGHNA and YSLEER. The CDR3 runs to 15 residues. Using immunoSEQ multiplex PCR, the repertoire was profiled, and TCRdb retains in-frame clones only, with some absent. Among 70,000 or so clones, approximately 86% were seen once, and the ten largest hold about 0.9%. The TCR sequence derives from an adult with an advanced solid tumor such as melanoma, head and neck, liver or kidney cancer. The starting material was CD4+ or CD8+ T cells sorted from blood, obtained in a trial of the OX40 agonist ivuxolimab. V gene TRBV4-3 combines with J gene TRBJ2-5; no reliable D call. The CDR3 DNA follows: TGCGCCAGCAGCCAAGTTTTTGACCCCCGTGAGACCCAGTACTTC. Amino acid sequence: CASSQVFDPRETQYF.